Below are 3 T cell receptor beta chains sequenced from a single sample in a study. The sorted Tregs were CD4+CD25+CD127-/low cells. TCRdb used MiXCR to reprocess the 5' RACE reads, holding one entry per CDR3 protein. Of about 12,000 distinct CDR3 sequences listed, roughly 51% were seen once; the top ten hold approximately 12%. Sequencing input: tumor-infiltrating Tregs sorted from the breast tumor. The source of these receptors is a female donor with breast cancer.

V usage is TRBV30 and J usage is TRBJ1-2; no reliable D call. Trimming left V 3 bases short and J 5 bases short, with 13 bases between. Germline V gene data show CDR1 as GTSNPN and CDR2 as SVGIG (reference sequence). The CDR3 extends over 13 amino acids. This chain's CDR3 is CAWSRWTGYGYTF. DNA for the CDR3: TGTGCCTGGAGCCGATGGACGGGATATGGCTACACCTTC.

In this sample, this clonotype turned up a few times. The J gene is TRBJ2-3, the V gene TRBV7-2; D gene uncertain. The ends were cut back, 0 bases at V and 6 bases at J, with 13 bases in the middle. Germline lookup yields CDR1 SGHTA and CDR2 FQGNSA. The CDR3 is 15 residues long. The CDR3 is CASSLAGRVGDTQYF. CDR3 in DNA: TGTGCCAGCAGCTTAGCCGGTCGGGTCGGGGATACGCAGTATTTT.

DNA of the CDR3: TGTGCCAGCAGCCAAGATATGGAACAACCGGAGACCCAGTACTTC. Translated: CASSQDMEQPETQYF. The chain joins TRBV4-2 to TRBJ2-5; D is uncertain. Germline V lookup: CDR1 LGHNA, CDR2 YNFKEQ. V was clipped by 0 bases and J by 5 bases, with 13 bases between them. The length of the CDR3 is 15 residues.